The 5 T cell receptor beta chains below all came from one sample that was sequenced in a study of OX40 agonist ivuxolimab in advanced cancers. Assay: immunoSEQ multiplex PCR; the TCRdb copy retains only in-frame clones and omits some. This sample has about 69,000 clones, with over 80% found just once. Sequences were derived from CD4+ or CD8+ T cells sorted from blood, sampled in a trial of the OX40 agonist ivuxolimab. The receptors come from an adult with an advanced solid tumor such as melanoma, head and neck, liver or kidney cancer.

The J gene is TRBJ2-1, the V gene TRBV7-9; D call uncertain. Between the trimmed V and J ends, which lost 5 bases and 4 bases, there was a span of 18 bases. Germline CDR1 and CDR2: SEHNR and FQNEAQ (reference sequence). The length of the CDR3 is 16 residues. CDR3: CASSPLTGAPYNEQFF. The DNA for the CDR3 is TGTGCCAGCAGCCCATTGACGGGTGCCCCATACAATGAGCAGTTCTTC.

This sequence joins TRBV7-9 and TRBJ2-7; a weak D match, TRBD2 (5 bases). From germline, CDR1 is SEHNR and CDR2 FQNEAQ (reference sequence). V lost 5 bases, J lost 4 bases, and 6 bases lay in between. The CDR3 spans 11 residues. The CDR3 protein is CASSPGYEQYF. As DNA, the CDR3 is TGTGCCAGCAGCCCGGGGTACGAGCAGTACTTC. The full variable domain, rest sourced from reference TRBV7-9 and TRBJ2-7, is DTGVSQNPRHKITKRGQNVTFRCDPISEHNRLYWYRQTLGQGPEFLTYFQNEAQLEKSRLLSDRFSAERPKGSFSTLEIQRTEQGDSAMYLCASSPGYEQYFGPGTRLTVT.

The V and J genes are TRBV20-1 and TRBJ2-7, with 8 bases lining up with TRBD1. The CDR3 consists of 11 residues. V was pared by 5 bases and J by 6 bases, with 3 bases of the junction left unmatched. Germline-derived CDR1 and CDR2 are DFQATT and SNEGSKA (reference sequence). For the CDR3, the DNA is TGCAGTGCTCCGACAGGGGTCGAGCAGTACTTC. Translating it yields CSAPTGVEQYF.

CDR3: CASSESFFRGAGQPQHF. The CDR3 DNA follows: TGTGCCAGCAGTGAATCTTTTTTTCGGGGGGCCGGTCAGCCCCAGCATTTT. V is TRBV6-1 and J is TRBJ1-5; D is perhaps TRBD1 (6 bases). CDR1 MNHNS and CDR2 SASEGT come from the germline V gene. V was pared by 2 bases and J by 6 bases, with 20 bases between. CDR3 length: 17 residues.

The J gene is TRBJ2-7, the V gene TRBV9, with 7 nucleotides matching TRBD1. The CDR3 is 14 residues long. Germline assignment: CDR1 SGDLS and CDR2 YYNGEE. V lost 3 bases, J lost 5 bases, and 8 bases stayed unmatched. The CDR3 nucleotides are TGTGCCAGCAGCGACCGGGACAGTTTCGACGAGCAGTACTTC. Its protein is CASSDRDSFDEQYF.